The clone carrying this TCR beta chain was detected a few times. Its antigen is unidentified. This specimen comes from a study of CD8 T cells in ankylosing spondylitis. Overall study findings and caveats: The authors found the disease-linked clones to be CD8+ and relatively rare in peripheral blood. Made up of several highly homologous variants, a TCR beta motif appeared characteristic of ankylosing spondylitis blood.

A single record per CDR3 protein comes from TCRdb applying MiXCR to the 5' RACE reads. The table has some 200,000 distinct CDR3 sequences, about 26% seen once; the top ten hold approximately 6.6%. CDR1 is MDHEN, CDR2 SYDVKM, per germline. The CDR3 runs 15 residues. Trimming shortened V by 5 bases and J by 0 bases, and 11 bases separated the two germline ends. Sequencing input: blood, either unsorted or a sorted T cell fraction (not recorded which). This chain connects TRBV28 to TRBJ2-1; no clear D. This receptor was taken from a male donor with ankylosing spondylitis or in good health (not recorded which). Written as DNA, the CDR3 is TGTGCCAGCAGTCCCCACACGAGCTCCTACAATGAGCAGTTCTTC. It is translated as CASSPHTSSYNEQFF.